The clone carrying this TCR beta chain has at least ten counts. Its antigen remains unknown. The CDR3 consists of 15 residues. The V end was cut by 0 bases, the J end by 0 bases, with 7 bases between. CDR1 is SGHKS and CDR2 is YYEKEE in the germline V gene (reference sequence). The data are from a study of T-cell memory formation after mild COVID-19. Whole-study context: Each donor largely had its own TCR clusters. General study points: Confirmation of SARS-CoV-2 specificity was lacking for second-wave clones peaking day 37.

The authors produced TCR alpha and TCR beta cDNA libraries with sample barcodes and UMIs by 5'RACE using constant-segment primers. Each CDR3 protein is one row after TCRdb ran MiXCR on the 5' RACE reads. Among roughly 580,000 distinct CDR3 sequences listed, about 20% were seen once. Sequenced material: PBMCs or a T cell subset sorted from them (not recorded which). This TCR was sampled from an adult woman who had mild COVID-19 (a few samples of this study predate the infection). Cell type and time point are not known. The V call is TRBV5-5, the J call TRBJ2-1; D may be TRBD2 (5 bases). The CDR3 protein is CASSLGEGSYNEQFF. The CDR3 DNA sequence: TGTGCCAGCAGCTTGGGCGAGGGCTCCTACAATGAGCAGTTCTTC.